This T cell receptor beta chain was recorded in a study of OX40 agonist ivuxolimab in advanced cancers. The wider study: The treatment was a fully human IgG2 OX40 agonist, ivuxolimab.

Sequencing was performed with immunoSEQ multiplex PCR; in TCRdb, only in-frame clones are kept and a portion is missing. The sample shows 45,000 to 65,000 clones, 75% to 95% of them seen only once. In its sample, this clone was seen once. No antigen is known for it. Whole-study results and caveats: Average numbers of expanded clones were greater in CD8+ T cells than in CD4+. By week 6 at 0.1 to 3.0 mg/kg, blood CD4+ and CD8+ T cells had expanded clonally.

The ends were cut back, 2 bases at V and 5 bases at J, with 13 bases in the middle. From germline, CDR1 is MNHEY and CDR2 SMNVEV (reference sequence). CDR3 length: 15 amino acids. The sequence was collected from an adult with an advanced solid tumor such as melanoma, head and neck, liver or kidney cancer. The J gene is TRBJ1-5, the V gene TRBV27; D not resolved. The sequences come from CD4+ or CD8+ T cells sorted from blood, collected in a trial of the OX40 agonist ivuxolimab. The CDR3 region is CASSLMGPEYQPQHF. DNA for the CDR3: TGTGCCAGCAGTTTAATGGGTCCCGAGTATCAGCCCCAGCATTTT.